Each of the 11 T cell receptor beta chains below was sequenced from the same sample in a study of blood T cells in healthy people across ages. A second PCR, run for roughly 7 to 12 cycles, used a sample-barcoded 5' primer plus a J-beta primer mix. TCRdb re-called the 5' RACE reads with MiXCR, one entry per CDR3 protein. The sample shows around 520,000 distinct CDR3 sequences, over 25% of them seen only once. The sample was also linked to a second study, of T cells of mothers and their children.

The source material was blood. These receptors all come from a boy aged 2 to 9 in good health.

Comment on this clonotype: A junction boundary mismatches the germline segment, possibly from a read error. The V call is TRBV4-3, the J call TRBJ2-6; D may be TRBD1 or TRBD2 (5 bases each). This CDR3 spans 16 amino acids. Germline-derived CDR1 and CDR2 are LGHNA and YSLEER. The CDR3 region is CASGQDGTSGANVLTF. CDR3 nucleotide sequence: TGCGCCAGCGGCCAAGATGGGACCTCTGGGGCCAACGTCCTGACTTTC.

The chain employs TRBV29-1 and TRBJ2-7; D is uncertain. Trimming left V 1 base short and J 3 bases short, with 7 bases between. The CDR3 spans 12 residues. Per germline, CDR1 SQVTM and CDR2 ANQGSEA. The CDR3 sequence: CSVEVKDYEQYF. The CDR3 nucleotides read TGCAGCGTTGAAGTAAAGGACTACGAGCAGTACTTC.

The rearrangement uses TRBV6-2 or TRBV6-3 and TRBJ1-2, with D perhaps TRBD1 (5 bases). Trimming removed 7 bases from V and 8 bases from J, with 17 bases in between. This CDR3 comprises 13 residues. Germline lookup yields CDR1 MNHEY and CDR2 SVGEGT. The CDR3 loop is CASTEAGFSGYTF. Here the CDR3 DNA reads TGTGCCAGCACCGAGGCAGGGTTTTCGGGCTACACCTTC.

The chain carries TRBV10-1 and TRBJ2-5; possibly TRBD1 for D (6 bases). This CDR3 spans 15 amino acids. The V end lost 0 bases, the J end lost 4 bases, and 12 bases lay between the germline ends. CDR1 and CDR2 (germline): WNHNN, SYGVQD (reference sequence). The CDR3, as DNA: TGCGCCAGCAGTGAGTCTGGTCAGGGGTTAGAGACCCAGTACTTC. Translated: CASSESGQGLETQYF.

This clonotype has just a few counts. This chain connects TRBV7-2 to TRBJ2-5; tentatively, D is TRBD1 (7 bases). V lost 4 bases, J lost 6 bases, and 15 bases lay in between. CDR1 and CDR2 from the germline V gene are SGHTA and FQGNSA. The CDR3 has 14 residues. The CDR3 nucleotides are TGTGCCAGCAGCTCCCCAGCAGGGGGGAAGACCCAGTACTTC. It is translated as CASSSPAGGKTQYF.

The gene calls are TRBV24-1 and TRBJ2-2, with D possibly being TRBD1 or TRBD2 (5 bases each). The V end lost 2 bases, the J end lost 7 bases, and 13 bases lay between the germline ends. CDR1 KGHDR and CDR2 SFDVKD come from the germline V gene. This CDR3 spans 15 amino acids. CDR3 DNA: TGTGCCACCAGTGATTCGAGGGGATTTAGCGGGGAGCTGTTTTTT. It translates to CATSDSRGFSGELFF.

This clonotype occurred a few times. V gene TRBV7-2 combines with J gene TRBJ1-2, with no clear D. Germline V CDR1 and CDR2: SGHTA, FQGNSA. Trimming took off 0 bases at V and 0 bases at J, with 11 bases between the two ends. The CDR3 consists of 16 residues. The CDR3 coding sequence is TGTGCCAGCAGCTTAGCCCGGCAAATAACTAACTATGGCTACACCTTC. It yields the protein CASSLARQITNYGYTF.

The chain uses TRBV29-1 and TRBJ2-1; weak D call: TRBD1 (5 bases). The germline V and J ends were trimmed by 5 bases and 8 bases, with 19 bases remaining between them. This CDR3 spans 14 amino acids. Germline V gene lookup returns CDR1 SQVTM and CDR2 ANQGSEA. CDR3 sequence (DNA): TGCAGCGTTAAAGGGCCAGGGTACCGCGATGAGCAGTTCTTC. This sequence encodes CSVKGPGYRDEQFF.

This clonotype occurred many times. The J gene is TRBJ2-7, the V gene TRBV4-3, with D possibly matching TRBD1 (6 bases). The V gene's germline CDR1 is LGHNA and CDR2 YSLEER. The CDR3 length is 16 residues. The ends were cut back, 1 base at V and 0 bases at J, with 13 bases in the middle. Here the CDR3 DNA reads TGCGCCAGCAGCCAAGGGACAGCGGATAGCTCCTACGAGCAGTACTTC. The encoded protein is CASSQGTADSSYEQYF.

The chain employs TRBV11-1 and TRBJ2-5; TRBD1 is a possible D gene (6 bases). V shed 0 bases and J shed 2 bases, with 10 bases lying between them. Germline V gives CDR1 SGHAT, CDR2 FQDESV (reference sequence). The CDR3 sequence is 15 residues long. This chain's CDR3 is CASSLAGQLQETQYF. CDR3 in DNA: TGTGCCAGCAGCTTAGCCGGACAGCTACAAGAGACCCAGTACTTC.

This clonotype was counted only a few times. The chain is built from TRBV9 and TRBJ1-2, with TRBD1 matching over 8 bases. J lost 4 bases, V lost 3 bases, and 11 bases had no gene match. Per germline, CDR1 SGDLS and CDR2 YYNGEE. The CDR3 runs to 16 residues. CDR3 in DNA: TGTGCCAGCAGCGGAGGCAGGGGGCCTCGTTTCTATGGCTACACCTTC. Encoded protein: CASSGGRGPRFYGYTF.